These T cell receptor beta chains were read from a single sample in a study of T cell responses to AZD1222 COVID-19 vaccine. Some clones are missing from TCRdb's copy, which holds only in-frame ones; the method was immunoSEQ multiplex PCR. This table holds under 200,000 clones, approximately 91% found once. Source: peripheral blood, taken on day 0 of AZD1222 vaccination. These receptor sequences come from an adult in good health. The CDR3 runs from the conserved cysteine through the conserved F or W. Each record gives: clone size, V gene, CDR3 length, D gene, J gene, CDR3 DNA, CDR3 protein. A D gene is named only where the DNA matches it firmly. Size values are once, few and many counts, or a class for expanded clones, and some rows have none.

size: .; V: TRBV18; length: 15; D: TRBD2; J: TRBJ2-1; DNA: TGTGCCAGCTCACCAAGGACTAGCGGGTACAATGAGCAGTTCTTC; CDR3: CASSPRTSGYNEQFF
size: once; V: TRBV5-1; length: 19; D: TRBD1; J: TRBJ1-1; DNA: TGCGCCAGCAGCTTTCCTCAAATACAGGGGGCAGGGATGAACACTGAAGCTTTCTTT; CDR3: CASSFPQIQGAGMNTEAFF
size: .; V: TRBV5-4; length: 16; D: .; J: TRBJ1-1; DNA: TGTGCCAGCAGCTTGGCGCGGGGGCGGCAGAACACTGAAGCTTTCTTT; CDR3: CASSLARGRQNTEAFF
size: .; V: TRBV7-8; length: 14; D: TRBD2; J: TRBJ2-1; DNA: TGTGCCAGCAGCTTTCGGACTAGCGGGGGGGTCCAGTTCTTC; CDR3: CASSFRTSGGVQFF
size: .; V: TRBV29-1; length: 15; D: .; J: TRBJ1-2; DNA: TGCAGCGTTTCGGAACCAGGGGCAGGACTCTATGGCTACACCTTC; CDR3: CSVSEPGAGLYGYTF
size: .; V: TRBV9; length: 12; D: .; J: TRBJ2-7; DNA: TGTGCCAGCAGCTCAGGGAATTACGAGCAGTACTTC; CDR3: CASSSGNYEQYF
size: .; V: TRBV6-2/TRBV6-3; length: 17; D: TRBD2; J: TRBJ2-3; DNA: TGTGCCAGCAGCCACCGACTAGCGGGGGTTCGCACAGATACGCAGTATTTT; CDR3: CASSHRLAGVRTDTQYF
size: once; V: TRBV5-5; length: 11; D: .; J: TRBJ1-1; DNA: TGTGCCAGCAGCATCGGAGTTGAAGCTTTCTTT; CDR3: CASSIGVEAFF
size: once; V: TRBV27; length: 15; D: TRBD1; J: TRBJ1-2; DNA: TGTGCCAGCAGTTTATCGGAGACAGGGCGATATGGCTACACCTTC; CDR3: CASSLSETGRYGYTF
size: .; V: TRBV6-5; length: 15; D: TRBD2; J: TRBJ2-7; DNA: TGTGCCAGCACAACAGGGCTAGCGGGTAGTTACGAGCAGTACTTC; CDR3: CASTTGLAGSYEQYF
size: .; V: TRBV6-4; length: 15; D: TRBD1; J: TRBJ2-7; DNA: TGTGCCAGCAGGGACCGGGACAGGGGGCTTCACGAGCAGTACTTC; CDR3: CASRDRDRGLHEQYF
size: .; V: TRBV4-2; length: 17; D: .; J: TRBJ2-1; DNA: TGTGCCAGCAGCCAAGATTGGGGGGGGCCCCCCTACAATGAGCAGTTCTTC; CDR3: CASSQDWGGPPYNEQFF
size: once; V: TRBV6-5; length: 14; D: .; J: TRBJ2-3; DNA: TGTGCCAGCATTCGGAGTAGTGGCGCAGATACGCAGTATTTT; CDR3: CASIRSSGADTQYF
size: .; V: TRBV25-1; length: 16; D: .; J: TRBJ1-5; DNA: TGTGCCAGCAGTGATGGGACTTCAGATAGCAATCAGCCCCAGCATTTT; CDR3: CASSDGTSDSNQPQHF
size: .; V: TRBV30; length: 13; D: .; J: TRBJ2-1; DNA: TGTGCCTGGAGTGCAGGGACCCACAATGAGCAGTTCTTC; CDR3: CAWSAGTHNEQFF
size: .; V: TRBV6-5; length: 15; D: TRBD2; J: TRBJ2-1; DNA: TGTGCCAGCAGTTACTCGAATTTAGCGGGAGCGAATCAGTTCTTC; CDR3: CASSYSNLAGANQFF
size: once; V: TRBV27; length: 14; D: .; J: TRBJ1-3; DNA: TGTGCCAGCAGTTTCGGGGGGACTGGAAACACCATATATTTT; CDR3: CASSFGGTGNTIYF
size: .; V: TRBV28; length: 16; D: TRBD1; J: TRBJ1-2; DNA: TGTGCCAGCAGGCTTACAACGGGACAGGGGGTAGTCGGCTACACCTTC; CDR3: CASRLTTGQGVVGYTF
size: .; V: TRBV27; length: 15; D: .; J: TRBJ1-6; DNA: TGTGCCAGCAGTTTAGGACAGCTTATTAATTCACCCCTCCACTTT; CDR3: CASSLGQLINSPLHF
size: many; V: TRBV6-5; length: 13; D: TRBD1; J: TRBJ1-4; DNA: TGTGCCAGCAGGGCAGGGGGCCGCGATGAACTGTTTTTT; CDR3: CASRAGGRDELFF
size: .; V: TRBV5-5; length: 13; D: .; J: TRBJ1-6; DNA: TGTGCCAGCAGCTACCTCGGGGGTTCACCCCTCCACTTT; CDR3: CASSYLGGSPLHF
size: .; V: TRBV18; length: 14; D: TRBD1; J: TRBJ1-5; DNA: TGTGCCAGCTCACTAAAACAGGGGCATCAGCCCCAGCATTTT; CDR3: CASSLKQGHQPQHF